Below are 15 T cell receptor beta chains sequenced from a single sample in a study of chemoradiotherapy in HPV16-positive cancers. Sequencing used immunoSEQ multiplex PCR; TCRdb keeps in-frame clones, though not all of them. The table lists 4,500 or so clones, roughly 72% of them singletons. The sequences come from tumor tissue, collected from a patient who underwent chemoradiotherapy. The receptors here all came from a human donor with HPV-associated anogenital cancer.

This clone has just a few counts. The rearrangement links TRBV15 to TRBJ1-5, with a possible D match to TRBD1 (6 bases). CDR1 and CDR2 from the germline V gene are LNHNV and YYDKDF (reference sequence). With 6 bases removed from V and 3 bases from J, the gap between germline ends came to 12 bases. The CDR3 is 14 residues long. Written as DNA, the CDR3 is TGTGCCACCAGTCGGACAGACTACAATCAGCCCCAGCATTTT. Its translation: CATSRTDYNQPQHF.

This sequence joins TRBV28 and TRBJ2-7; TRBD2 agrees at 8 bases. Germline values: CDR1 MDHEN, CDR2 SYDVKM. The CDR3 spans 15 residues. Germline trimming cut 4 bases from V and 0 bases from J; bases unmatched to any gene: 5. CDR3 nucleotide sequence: TGTGCCAGCAGTTCTAGCGGGTTAAGCTCCTACGAGCAGTACTTC. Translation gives CASSSSGLSSYEQYF.

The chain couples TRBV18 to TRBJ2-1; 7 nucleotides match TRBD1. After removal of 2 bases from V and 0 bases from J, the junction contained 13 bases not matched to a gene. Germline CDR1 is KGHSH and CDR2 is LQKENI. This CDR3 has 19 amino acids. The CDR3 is CASSPSGQISESSYNEQFF. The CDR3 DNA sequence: TGTGCCAGCTCACCATCGGGACAGATTAGCGAGAGCTCCTACAATGAGCAGTTCTTC.

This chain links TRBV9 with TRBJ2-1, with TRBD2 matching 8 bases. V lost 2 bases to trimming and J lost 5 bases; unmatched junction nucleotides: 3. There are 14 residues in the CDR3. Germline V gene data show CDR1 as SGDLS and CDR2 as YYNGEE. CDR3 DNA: TGTGCCAGCAGCGTTACTAGCGGAAACAATGAGCAGTTCTTC. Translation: CASSVTSGNNEQFF. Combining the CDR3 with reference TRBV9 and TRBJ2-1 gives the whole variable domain DSGVTQTPKHLITATGQRVTLRCSPRSGDLSVYWYQQSLDQGLQFLIQYYNGEERAKGNILERFSAQQFPDLHSELNLSSLELGDSALYFCASSVTSGNNEQFFGPGTRLTVL.

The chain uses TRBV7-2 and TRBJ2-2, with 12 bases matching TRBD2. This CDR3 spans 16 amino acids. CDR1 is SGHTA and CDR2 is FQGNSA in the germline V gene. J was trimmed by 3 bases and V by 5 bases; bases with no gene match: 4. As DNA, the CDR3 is TGTGCCAGCAGCCCGCTAGCGGGAGGGGACACCGGGGAGCTGTTTTTT. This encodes CASSPLAGGDTGELFF.

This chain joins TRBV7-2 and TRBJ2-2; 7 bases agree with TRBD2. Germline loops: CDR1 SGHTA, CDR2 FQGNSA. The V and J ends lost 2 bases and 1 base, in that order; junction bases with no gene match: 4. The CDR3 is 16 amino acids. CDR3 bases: TGTGCCAGCAGCTTATCACCGGGAGGGAACACCGGGGAGCTGTTTTTT. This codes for CASSLSPGGNTGELFF.

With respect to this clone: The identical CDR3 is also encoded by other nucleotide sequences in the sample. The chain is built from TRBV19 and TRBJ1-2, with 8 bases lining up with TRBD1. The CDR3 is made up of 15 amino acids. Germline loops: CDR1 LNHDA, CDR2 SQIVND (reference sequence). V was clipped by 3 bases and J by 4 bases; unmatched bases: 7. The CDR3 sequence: CASSIYRDRTYGYTF. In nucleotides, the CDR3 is TGTGCCAGTAGTATCTACCGGGACAGGACCTATGGCTACACCTTC. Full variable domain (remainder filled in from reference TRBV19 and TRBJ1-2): DGGITQSPKYLFRKEGQNVTLSCEQNLNHDAMYWYRQDPGQGLRLIYYSQIVNDFQKGDIAEGYSVSREKKESFPLTVTSAQKNPTAFYLCASSIYRDRTYGYTFGSGTRLTVV.

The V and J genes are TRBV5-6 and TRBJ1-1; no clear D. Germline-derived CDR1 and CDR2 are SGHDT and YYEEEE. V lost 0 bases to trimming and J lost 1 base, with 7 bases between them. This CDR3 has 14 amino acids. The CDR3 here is CASSLERSNTEAFF. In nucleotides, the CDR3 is TGTGCCAGCAGCTTGGAGAGGTCGAACACTGAAGCTTTCTTT.

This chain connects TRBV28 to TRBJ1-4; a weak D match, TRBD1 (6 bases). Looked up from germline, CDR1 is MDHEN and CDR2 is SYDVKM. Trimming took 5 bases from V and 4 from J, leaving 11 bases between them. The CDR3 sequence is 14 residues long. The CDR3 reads CASSRDNHNEKLFF. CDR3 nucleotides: TGTGCCAGCAGTCGGGACAACCATAATGAAAAACTGTTTTTT. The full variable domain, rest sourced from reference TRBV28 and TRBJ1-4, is DVKVTQSSRYLVKRTGEKVFLECVQDMDHENMFWYRQDPGLGLRLIYFSYDVKMKEKGDIPEGYSVSREKKERFSLILESASTNQTSMYLCASSRDNHNEKLFFGSGTQLSVL.

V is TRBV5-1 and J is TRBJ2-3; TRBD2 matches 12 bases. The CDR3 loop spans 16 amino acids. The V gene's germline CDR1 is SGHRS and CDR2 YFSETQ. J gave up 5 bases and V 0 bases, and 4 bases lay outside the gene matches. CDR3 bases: TGCGCCAGCAGCTTGGCGACTAGCGGGAGTGGAGATACGCAGTATTTT. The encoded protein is CASSLATSGSGDTQYF.

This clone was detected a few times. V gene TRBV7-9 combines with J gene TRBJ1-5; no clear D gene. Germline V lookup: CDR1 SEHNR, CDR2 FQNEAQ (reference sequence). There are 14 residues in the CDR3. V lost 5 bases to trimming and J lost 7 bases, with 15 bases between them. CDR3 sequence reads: CASSPWIDWQPQHF. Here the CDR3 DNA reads TGTGCCAGCAGCCCATGGATAGATTGGCAGCCCCAGCATTTT.

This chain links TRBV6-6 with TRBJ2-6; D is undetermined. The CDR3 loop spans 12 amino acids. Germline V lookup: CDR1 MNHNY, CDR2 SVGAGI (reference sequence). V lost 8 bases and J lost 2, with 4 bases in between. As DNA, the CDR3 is TGTGCCAGCGGTCCTGGGGCCAACGTCCTGACTTTC. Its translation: CASGPGANVLTF.

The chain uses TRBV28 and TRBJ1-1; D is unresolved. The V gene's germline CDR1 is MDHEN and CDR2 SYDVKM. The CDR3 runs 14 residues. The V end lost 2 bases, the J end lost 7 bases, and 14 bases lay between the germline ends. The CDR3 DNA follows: TGTGCCAGCAGTTTACCGACCGGTAAACTTGAAGCTTTCTTT. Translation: CASSLPTGKLEAFF.

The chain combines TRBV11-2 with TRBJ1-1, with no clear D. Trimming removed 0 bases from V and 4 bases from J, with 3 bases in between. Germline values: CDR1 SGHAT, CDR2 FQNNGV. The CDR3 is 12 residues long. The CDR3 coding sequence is TGTGCCAGCAGCTTAGACGGCACTGAAGCTTTCTTT. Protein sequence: CASSLDGTEAFF.

The CDR3 spells CASRGLASETQYF. The DNA for the CDR3 is TGTGCCAGTAGAGGACTAGCATCGGAGACCCAGTACTTC. The rearrangement uses TRBV19 and TRBJ2-5, with TRBD2 matching over 8 bases. This CDR3 is built from 13 residues. J was trimmed by 5 bases and V by 6 bases; bases with no gene match: 5. In germline, CDR1 is LNHDA, CDR2 SQIVND (reference sequence).